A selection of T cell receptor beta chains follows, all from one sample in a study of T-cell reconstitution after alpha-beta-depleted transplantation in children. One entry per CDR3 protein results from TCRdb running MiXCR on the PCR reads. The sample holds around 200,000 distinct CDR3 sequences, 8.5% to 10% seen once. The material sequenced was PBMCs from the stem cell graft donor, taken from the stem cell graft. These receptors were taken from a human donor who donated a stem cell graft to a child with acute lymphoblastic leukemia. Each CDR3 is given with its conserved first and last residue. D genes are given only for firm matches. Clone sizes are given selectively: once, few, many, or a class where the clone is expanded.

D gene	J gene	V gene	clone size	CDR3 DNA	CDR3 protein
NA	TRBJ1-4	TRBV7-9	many	TGTGCCAGCATGACAGTTCCTAATGAAAAACTGTTTTTT	CASMTVPNEKLFF
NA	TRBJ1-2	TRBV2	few	TGTGCCAGCGCGGCGAGCCTGACCCTCTTCTACACCTTC	CASAASLTLFYTF
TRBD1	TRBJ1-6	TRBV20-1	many	TGCAGTGCTAGGGGACAGGAGAGCTCCTATAATTCACCCCTCCACTTT	CSARGQESSYNSPLHF
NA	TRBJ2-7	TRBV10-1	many	TGCGCCAGCAGCGCCGAAGACAGGACTTACGAGCAGTACTTC	CASSAEDRTYEQYF
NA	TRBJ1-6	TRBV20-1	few	TGCAGTGCTAGAATCGAGGCCTCCGGGAGATCACCCCTCCACTTT	CSARIEASGRSPLHF
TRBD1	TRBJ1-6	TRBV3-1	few	TGTGCCAGCACCATCGGACAGGGGGGAAATTCACCCCTCCACTTT	CASTIGQGGNSPLHF
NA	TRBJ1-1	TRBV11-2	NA	TGTGCCAGCAGCTTTCTTGGGGGAGCGGGTGAAGCTTTCTTT	CASSFLGGAGEAFF
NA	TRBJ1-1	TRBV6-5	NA	TGTGCCAGCAGTTACTTCCTGACAGGAATCACTGAAGCTTTCTTT	CASSYFLTGITEAFF
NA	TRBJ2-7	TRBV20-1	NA	TGCAGTGCTAGCAGGGGAGACTACGAGCAGTACTTC	CSASRGDYEQYF
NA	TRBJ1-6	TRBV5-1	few	TGCGCCAGCAGCTCGACAAGTAATTCACCCCTCCACTTT	CASSSTSNSPLHF
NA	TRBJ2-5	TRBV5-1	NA	TGCGCCAGCAGCCCTCTCGGACGGGAGACCCAGTACTTC	CASSPLGRETQYF
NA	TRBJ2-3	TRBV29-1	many	TGCAGCGTTGACACTTACACAGATACGCAGTATTTT	CSVDTYTDTQYF
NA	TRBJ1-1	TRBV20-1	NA	TGCAGTGCTATGGGGCTGGGGACTGAAGCTTTCTTT	CSAMGLGTEAFF
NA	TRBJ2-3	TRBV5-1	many	TGCGCCAGCAGCCCCAGAGATCCTAGCACAGATACGCAGTATTTT	CASSPRDPSTDTQYF
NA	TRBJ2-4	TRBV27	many	TGTGCCAGCAGTCTAGGCCCTATTCAGTACTTC	CASSLGPIQYF
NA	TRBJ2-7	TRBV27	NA	TGTGCCAGCAGTTTAATCCCCTCGCACGAGCAGTACTTC	CASSLIPSHEQYF
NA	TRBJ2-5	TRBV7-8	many	TGTGCCAGCAGCTTAGGCCGCAGGCAAGAGACCCAGTACTTC	CASSLGRRQETQYF
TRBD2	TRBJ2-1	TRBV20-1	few	TGCAGTGCTAGAGCCATAACTAGCGGGGGAGGCTCCTACAATGAGCAGTTCTTC	CSARAITSGGGSYNEQFF
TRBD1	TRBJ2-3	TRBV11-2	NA	TGTGCCAGCAGCTTCCAGGGGACAGGGGGTAGCACAGATACGCAGTATTTT	CASSFQGTGGSTDTQYF
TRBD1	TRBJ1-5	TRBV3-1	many	TGTGCCAGCAGCGTCGGACAGGGAAGTCAGCCCCAGCATTTT	CASSVGQGSQPQHF
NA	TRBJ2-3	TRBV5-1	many	TGCGCCAGCAGCTTGGGCCAGGTCTTGGGCACAGATACGCAGTATTTT	CASSLGQVLGTDTQYF
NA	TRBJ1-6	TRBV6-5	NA	TGTGCCAGCAGTTACGGGAGCACTTTCTCACCCCTCCACTTT	CASSYGSTFSPLHF
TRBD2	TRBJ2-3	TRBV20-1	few	TGCAGTGCTGAGGGGACTAGCGGGGTCACAGATACGCAGTATTTT	CSAEGTSGVTDTQYF
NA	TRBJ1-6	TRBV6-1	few	TGTGCCAGCAGAACAAGGACAAATTCACCCCTCCACTTT	CASRTRTNSPLHF
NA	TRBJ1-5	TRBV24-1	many	TGTGCCACCAGTGACCGTTACCACCGGGACAAGAGCAATCAGCCCCAGCATTTT	CATSDRYHRDKSNQPQHF
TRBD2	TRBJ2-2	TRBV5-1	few	TGCGCCAGCAGCTTTGGGAGGACTAGCGGGACCGGGGAGCTGTTTTTT	CASSFGRTSGTGELFF
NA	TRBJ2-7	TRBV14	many	TGTGCCAGCAGCCTTTCAGTCGACGAGCAGTACTTC	CASSLSVDEQYF
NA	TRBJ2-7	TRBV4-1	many	TGCGCCAGCAGCCAAACAGGTGTGTCCTACGAGCAGTACTTC	CASSQTGVSYEQYF
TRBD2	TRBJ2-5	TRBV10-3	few	TGTGCCATCAGGCCGGGACTAGCGGAAGAGACCCAGTACTTC	CAIRPGLAEETQYF
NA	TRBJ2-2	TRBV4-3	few	TGCGCCAGCAGCGCGGAGTCTCGAGTTCCCGGGGAGCTGTTTTTT	CASSAESRVPGELFF
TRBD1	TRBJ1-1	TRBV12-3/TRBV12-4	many	TGTGCCAGCAGCGGACAGGCGAACACTGAAGCTTTCTTT	CASSGQANTEAFF
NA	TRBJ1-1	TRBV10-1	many	TGCGCCAGCAGTGATGCAGGGCCGAACACTGAAGCTTTCTTT	CASSDAGPNTEAFF
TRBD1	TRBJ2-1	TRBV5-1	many	TGCGCCAGCAGCTCGCAAGGGACAGGGGTCTTTGATGAGCAGTTCTTC	CASSSQGTGVFDEQFF
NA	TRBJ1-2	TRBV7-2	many	TGTGCCAGCAGCTTTTACGGGGATGGCTACACCTTC	CASSFYGDGYTF
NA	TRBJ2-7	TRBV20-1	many	TGCAGTGCTAGAGATCTCCTACGGGTCCCCGATAGGATTGGCTACGAGCAGTACTTC	CSARDLLRVPDRIGYEQYF
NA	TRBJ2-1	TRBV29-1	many	TGCAGCGTTGAAAAGGTAGATCGAGGCAATGAGCAGTTCTTC	CSVEKVDRGNEQFF
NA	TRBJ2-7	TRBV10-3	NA	TGTGCCATCAGTGCCGGGACTTCCGCCTACGAGCAGTACTTC	CAISAGTSAYEQYF
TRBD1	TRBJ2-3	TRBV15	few	TGTGCCACCAGCAGAGAGCCGGACAGGAGCACAGATACGCAGTATTTT	CATSREPDRSTDTQYF
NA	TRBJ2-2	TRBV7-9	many	TGTGCCAGCAGCTTAGCCAATGCCGCCGGGGAGCTGTTTTTT	CASSLANAAGELFF
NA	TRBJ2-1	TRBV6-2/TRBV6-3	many	TGTGCCAGCAGGAGACATGCATCAGGCAATGAGCAGTTCTTC	CASRRHASGNEQFF
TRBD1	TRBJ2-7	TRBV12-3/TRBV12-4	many	TGTGCCAGCAGTACCCCACAGGGGTACTACGAGCAGTACTTC	CASSTPQGYYEQYF
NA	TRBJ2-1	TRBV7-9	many	TGTGCCAGCAGCCCCCCGAGGGTTGAGCAGTTCTTC	CASSPPRVEQFF
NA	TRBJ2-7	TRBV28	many	TGTGCCAGCAATAGTGGGGGGTTTGGACAATACTACGAGCAGTACTTC	CASNSGGFGQYYEQYF
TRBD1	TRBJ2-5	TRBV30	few	TGTGCCTGGAGTGCCAACAGGGGAGAGACCCAGTACTTC	CAWSANRGETQYF
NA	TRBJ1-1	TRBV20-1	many	TGCAGTGCTGGGGCTGGGGGCCCAGCTTTCTTT	CSAGAGGPAFF
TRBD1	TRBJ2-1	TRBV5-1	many	TGCGCCAGCAGCCCGGGGACAGGGCCGGGGAATGAGCAGTTCTTC	CASSPGTGPGNEQFF
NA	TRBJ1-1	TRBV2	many	TGTGCCAGCAGTCGGGTACAGGGTGGGTTCATGAACACTGAAGCTTTCTTT	CASSRVQGGFMNTEAFF
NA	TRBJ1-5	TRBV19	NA	TGTGCCAGTAGTATTATTCGACTATTGAGGGGACAGCCCCAGCATTTT	CASSIIRLLRGQPQHF
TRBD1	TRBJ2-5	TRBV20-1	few	TGCAGTGCTAGAGTCGGGACAGGGGAAGAGACCCAGTACTTC	CSARVGTGEETQYF
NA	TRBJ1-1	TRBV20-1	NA	TGCAGTTCCTTCTCGGTCGGTCCAGGTCCCCTTGAGAGCACTGAAGCTTTCTTT	CSSFSVGPGPLESTEAFF
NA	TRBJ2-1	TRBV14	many	TGTGCCAGCAGCCTCCAATTACGTGAGCAGTTCTTC	CASSLQLREQFF
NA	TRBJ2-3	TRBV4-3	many	TGCGCCAGCAGCCAAGTGGTCCTCGACCCCGATACGCAGTATTTT	CASSQVVLDPDTQYF